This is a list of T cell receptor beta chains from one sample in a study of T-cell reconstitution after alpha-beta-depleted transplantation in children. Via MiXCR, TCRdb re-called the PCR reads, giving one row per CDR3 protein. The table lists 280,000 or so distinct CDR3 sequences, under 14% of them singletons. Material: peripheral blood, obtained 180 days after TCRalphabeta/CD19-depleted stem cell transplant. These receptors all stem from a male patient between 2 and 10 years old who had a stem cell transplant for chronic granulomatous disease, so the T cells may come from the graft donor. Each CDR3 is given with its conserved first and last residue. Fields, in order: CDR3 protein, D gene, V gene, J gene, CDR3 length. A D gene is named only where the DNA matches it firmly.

CASRPRGVETQYF,.,TRBV11-2,TRBJ2-5,13
CASRYRDSYEQYF,.,TRBV19,TRBJ2-7,13
CASSPRPRDFFTGELFF,.,TRBV12-3/TRBV12-4,TRBJ2-2,17
CAISESTGLTDTQYF,.,TRBV10-3,TRBJ2-3,15
CASSPRGVGWANTEAFF,.,TRBV12-3/TRBV12-4,TRBJ1-1,17
CASSHRDSSYEQYF,TRBD1,TRBV7-8,TRBJ2-7,14
CASSSLRGGGSYEQYF,TRBD2,TRBV11-2,TRBJ2-7,16
CASSQRSTAVPYEQYF,.,TRBV4-2,TRBJ2-7,16
CSARDATGRYNEQYF,.,TRBV20-1,TRBJ2-7,15
CASSFSLQFF,.,TRBV12-3/TRBV12-4,TRBJ2-1,10
CASSLAGTGRNQPQHF,TRBD1,TRBV7-2,TRBJ1-5,16
CASSFYVGGRDTGELFF,.,TRBV12-3/TRBV12-4,TRBJ2-2,17
CSARDGGRLNSPLHF,.,TRBV20-1,TRBJ1-6,15
CSASTAGTGVYNEQFF,TRBD1,TRBV20-1,TRBJ2-1,16
CASSWGRDIMNTEAFF,.,TRBV5-1,TRBJ1-1,16
CASRQGSTYEQYF,.,TRBV27,TRBJ2-7,13
CASSERQTSYNEQFF,.,TRBV28,TRBJ2-1,15
CANSEQNTGELFF,.,TRBV2,TRBJ2-2,13
CASSWAGHYNEQFF,.,TRBV5-5,TRBJ2-1,14
CASSYGDRSTDTQYF,TRBD1,TRBV6-5,TRBJ2-3,15
CASSPGGTGGFHSEAFF,TRBD1,TRBV11-2,TRBJ1-1,17
CASSFGEGNEQFF,TRBD2,TRBV12-3/TRBV12-4,TRBJ2-1,13
CASGPSVGTGELFF,.,TRBV12-5,TRBJ2-2,14
CASSRKTGVSYNEQFF,TRBD1,TRBV14,TRBJ2-1,16
CASSSGLAGKLYEQYF,TRBD2,TRBV27,TRBJ2-7,16
CASSPDRSTDTQYF,TRBD1,TRBV5-1,TRBJ2-3,14
CASSLRQPEGVGELFF,.,TRBV7-9,TRBJ2-2,16
CASSQDEVSADTQYF,.,TRBV3-1,TRBJ2-3,15
CASSLGRVGDTGELFF,.,TRBV12-3/TRBV12-4,TRBJ2-2,16
CSVGTSGRTDTQYF,TRBD2,TRBV29-1,TRBJ2-3,14
CASSGDRGTETQYF,TRBD1,TRBV2,TRBJ2-5,14
CAISGQSARSGNTIYF,.,TRBV10-3,TRBJ1-3,16
CSAIRSYNEQFF,.,TRBV20-1,TRBJ2-1,12
CASSPGGAGISQPQHF,.,TRBV12-3/TRBV12-4,TRBJ1-5,16
CASRGYGGKNTGELFF,TRBD2,TRBV5-1,TRBJ2-2,16
CASNGQGGEKLFF,TRBD1,TRBV28,TRBJ1-4,13
CSVLGANEKLFF,.,TRBV29-1,TRBJ1-4,12
CASSFQTDNSPLHF,.,TRBV5-1,TRBJ1-6,14
CASSQEWRGLYNEQFF,.,TRBV4-2,TRBJ2-1,16
CSAGGSGKRQPQHF,.,TRBV20-1,TRBJ1-5,14
CSVGNTEAFF,.,TRBV29-1,TRBJ1-1,10
CASTSRAGANTGELFF,.,TRBV5-4,TRBJ2-2,16
CASSPPLGETQYF,.,TRBV18,TRBJ2-5,13
CASSLDGRTEAFF,.,TRBV11-2,TRBJ1-1,13
CASSQARAQPQHF,.,TRBV4-3,TRBJ1-5,13
CASSLTGGSGGTDTQYF,TRBD2,TRBV7-3,TRBJ2-3,17
CASSEGLSPSGNTIYF,.,TRBV5-1,TRBJ1-3,16
CASKQFEGERSPLHF,.,TRBV5-1,TRBJ1-6,15
CASSFGWGVDTQYF,.,TRBV7-8,TRBJ2-3,14
CASSNGAGYEQYF,.,TRBV5-1,TRBJ2-7,13
CASSLVGVFQYTF,.,TRBV28,TRBJ1-2,13
CASSEGYEQYF,.,TRBV7-2,TRBJ2-7,11
CSAPPKVAGLGVGYTGELFF,TRBD2,TRBV20-1,TRBJ2-2,20